The T cell receptor (beta chain) described here comes from a study of CD8 T cells in ankylosing spondylitis. Quantitative barcoded 5'-RACE was used to prepare TCR beta libraries. TCRdb reanalysed the 5' RACE reads using MiXCR and keeps one entry per CDR3 protein. The sample shows under 300,000 distinct CDR3 sequences, over 8.5% of them seen only once. A note on this clonotype: The junction and the germline gene differ at one end; a read error may be behind it.

The CDR3 sequence is 14 residues long. Germline V gene sequence: CDR1 SGHAT, CDR2 FQDESV (reference sequence). Sequencing used blood, either unsorted or a sorted T cell fraction (not recorded which). The sequence was obtained from a male donor with ankylosing spondylitis or in good health (not recorded which). V and J are TRBV11-1 and TRBJ2-1, with TRBD2 matching over 11 bases. The CDR3 DNA reads as TGTGCCAGCAGTTTAGCGGGAGGGCCGCATGAGCAGTTCTTC. This gives the protein CASSLAGGPHEQFF.